This TCR beta chain comes out of a study of T cell responses to AZD1222 COVID-19 vaccine. For this clone: Its antigen is currently unknown.

TCRdb's table, derived via immunoSEQ multiplex PCR, lists solely in-frame clones and lacks some. This repertoire shows about 120,000 clones, roughly nine tenths found once; its top ten account for 4.5%. Germline V CDR1 and CDR2: LNHDA, SQIVND (reference sequence). V was clipped by 9 bases and J by 7 bases, with 13 bases between them. There are 12 residues in the CDR3. General study findings and limits: All repertoire sampling was performed exclusively after the peak T cell response. Elevations in Spike-specific TCR breadth and depth followed administration of two AZD1222 doses. Spike-wide vaccine-associated CD4 TCRs dominated at 160-218 and 743-854. White British donors predominated, females outnumbered males, and clonal diversity was possibly underestimated.

This clonotype was obtained from an adult in good health. The sequences come from peripheral blood, collected on day 0 of AZD1222 vaccination. This rearrangement joins TRBV19 to TRBJ2-1; D perhaps matches TRBD1 (5 bases). The CDR3 reads CASRVMGNEQFF. CDR3 DNA sequence: TGTGCCAGCAGGGTAATGGGGAATGAGCAGTTCTTC.